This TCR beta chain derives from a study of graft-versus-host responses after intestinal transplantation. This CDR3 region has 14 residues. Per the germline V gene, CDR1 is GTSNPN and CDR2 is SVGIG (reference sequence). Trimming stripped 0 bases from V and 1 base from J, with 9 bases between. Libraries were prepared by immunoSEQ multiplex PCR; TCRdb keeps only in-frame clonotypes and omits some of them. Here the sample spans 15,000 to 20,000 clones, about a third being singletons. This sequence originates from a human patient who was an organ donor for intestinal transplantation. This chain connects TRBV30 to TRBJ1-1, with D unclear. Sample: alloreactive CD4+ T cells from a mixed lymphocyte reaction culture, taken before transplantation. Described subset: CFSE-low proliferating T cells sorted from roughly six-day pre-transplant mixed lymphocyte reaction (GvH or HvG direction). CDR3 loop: CAWSVGLGNTEAFF. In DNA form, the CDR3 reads TGTGCCTGGAGTGTAGGGTTAGGGAACACTGAAGCTTTCTTT.